The clone carrying this T cell receptor (beta chain) has more than one count but fewer than ten. The data were taken from a study of patients and donors after allogeneic stem cell transplantation. CDR3 length equals 15 residues. The V end lost 2 bases, the J end lost 4 bases, and 12 bases lay between the germline ends. The germline V gene has CDR1 SEHNR and CDR2 FQNEAQ (reference sequence). A single record per CDR3 protein comes from TCRdb applying MiXCR to the RT-PCR reads. Among about a million distinct CDR3 sequences listed, approximately 18% were seen once. Material for sequencing was blood, either unsorted or a sorted T cell fraction (not recorded which). The receptor was isolated from a human donor who was either an allogeneic HSCT recipient or a stem cell or donor lymphocyte infusion donor (not recorded which). It is not recorded whose cells these are; they may come from a transplant donor. This sequence joins TRBV7-9 and TRBJ1-3; weak D call: TRBD1 (5 bases). The CDR3 reads CASSLNGALGNTIYF. For the CDR3, the DNA is TGTGCCAGCAGCTTAAATGGGGCGTTGGGAAACACCATATATTTT.